The 9 T cell receptor beta chains given below trace back to one sample, sequenced in a study of vaccination effects on CD4 cells after COVID-19. These TCRs' antigens remain unknown. Antigen-specific CD4+ T cells were expanded with viral peptide pools in the ViraFEST assay before sequencing. Upon completion of approximately ten days in culture, CD4+ T cells were isolated. The table came from immunoSEQ multiplex PCR; TCRdb's copy has only in-frame clones and leaves some out. The sample contains about 79,000 clones, roughly 72% of which appear only once. The input for sequencing was CD4+ T cells from PBMCs cultured with HCoV-229E spike peptides, taken before COVID-19 vaccination. These receptors were taken from a human donor who received a COVID-19 vaccine.

DNA for the CDR3: TGTGCCAGCTCACCGACATTTACTAGCACAGATACGCAGTATTTT. Protein sequence: CASSPTFTSTDTQYF. The chain uses TRBV18 and TRBJ2-3; unclear D gene. V lost 3 bases and J lost 0, with 10 bases in between. The CDR3 consists of 15 residues. Germline V gives CDR1 KGHSH, CDR2 LQKENI.

This chain connects TRBV12-2 to TRBJ1-4; the tabulated D call, TRBD1, remains unverified against the DNA. TRBV12-2 has pseudogene status. The CDR3 covers 16 residues. DNA for the CDR3: TGTGCAAGTCGCAACCTTAGACACCGCTCGAATGAAAAACTGTTTTTT. Encoded protein: CASRNLRHRSNEKLFF.

The CDR3 loop reads CASSYSGQLGETQYF. The CDR3 nucleotides are TGCGCCAGCAGCTACTCGGGACAGCTAGGGGAGACCCAGTACTTC. V gene TRBV5-1 combines with J gene TRBJ2-5; 7 bases match TRBD1. Germline values: CDR1 SGHRS, CDR2 YFSETQ. The CDR3 has 15 amino acids. J lost 5 bases, V lost 3 bases, and 10 bases had no gene match. Complete variable domain (other parts from reference TRBV5-1 and TRBJ2-5): KAGVTQTPRYLIKTRGQQVTLSCSPISGHRSVSWYQQTPGQGLQFLFEYFSETQRNKGNFPGRFSGRQFSNSRSEMNVSTLELGDSALYLCASSYSGQLGETQYFGPGTRLLVL.

The gene calls are TRBV9 and TRBJ2-2, with D hard to call. The V end lost 4 bases, the J end lost 2 bases, and 9 bases lay between the germline ends. CDR1 is SGDLS and CDR2 is YYNGEE in the germline V gene. The CDR3 is made up of 14 amino acids. The CDR3 sequence is CASSKFHNTGELFF. The CDR3 DNA reads TGTGCCAGCAGCAAATTTCACAACACCGGGGAGCTGTTTTTT.

The chain employs TRBV6-5 and TRBJ1-2; TRBD1 might be the D (5 bases). The CDR3 is made up of 12 amino acids. Deletions cut 6 bases from V and 2 bases from J, with 7 bases between. Looked up from germline, CDR1 is MNHEY and CDR2 is SVGAGI. CDR3 DNA sequence: TGTGCCAGCAGGGGGACCAACTATGGCTACACCTTC. It codes for CASRGTNYGYTF.

The chain recombines TRBV6-2 or TRBV6-3 with TRBJ2-7; a weak D match, TRBD1 (6 bases). The CDR3 spans 13 residues. Germline CDR1 is MNHEY and CDR2 is SVGEGT. The V end lost 6 bases, the J end lost 4 bases, and 13 bases lay between the germline ends. CDR3 loop: CASSSGTFYEQYV. The CDR3, as DNA: TGTGCCAGCAGCTCCGGGACATTTTACGAGCAGTACGTC.

This chain connects TRBV12-3 or TRBV12-4 to TRBJ2-1; D possibly corresponds to TRBD2 (5 bases). CDR3 length: 13 amino acids. The V gene lost 2 bases and the J gene lost 9 bases, with 11 bases spanning the gap. CDR3: CASSLQHRGEQFF. The CDR3 DNA follows: TGTGCCAGCAGTTTACAGCACCGGGGTGAGCAGTTCTTC.

The chain links TRBV11-1 to TRBJ2-7, with 7 bases aligning to TRBD2. V shed 5 bases and J 0 bases; nucleotides not matched to a gene: 7. CDR1 is SGHAT and CDR2 is FQDESV in the germline V gene (reference sequence). The CDR3 has 15 residues. CDR3 nucleotides: TGTGCCAGCAGCCAACGCACGGGGGGCTCCTACGAGCAGTACGTC. It encodes CASSQRTGGSYEQYV.

The gene calls are TRBV9 and TRBJ2-1; 7 nucleotides agree with TRBD2. Germline loops: CDR1 SGDLS, CDR2 YYNGEE. The CDR3 length is 13 residues. The J segment lost 3 bases and the V segment lost 4 bases, leaving 1 base of the junction unmatched. The CDR3 DNA follows: TGTGCCAGCAGCCAGCGGGGCTACAATGAGCAGTTCTTC. This translates into CASSQRGYNEQFF.